This T cell receptor (beta chain) was profiled in a study of blood T cell repertoires in COVID-19. Study background: Sites across the United States, Italy and Spain contributed samples from acute and convalescent COVID-19. Sample material is recorded as cDNA or gDNA derived from T cells, B-cell-depleted T cells, or PBMCs.

The CDR3 spans 13 residues. CDR1 is PRHDT and CDR2 is FYEKMQ in the germline V gene (reference sequence). Trimming pared 5 bases from V and 6 bases from J, leaving 12 bases between. Original processing notes: By means of reference gene primer amplification, nucleated cell counts were estimated. Libraries were prepared by immunoSEQ multiplex PCR; TCRdb keeps only in-frame clonotypes and omits some of them. V, J and clone size are those of that table, while D and trimming were read from the DNA. The table shows about 140,000 clones, with approximately 82% occurring only once. The sequence was collected from a human donor in a cohort sampled during active COVID-19. This chain joins TRBV13 and TRBJ2-3, with a weak D call TRBD2 (6 bases). What was sequenced was peripheral blood. The CDR3 DNA reads TGTGCCAGCAGCATGGGGACTCCTGATACGCAGTATTTT. This codes for CASSMGTPDTQYF.